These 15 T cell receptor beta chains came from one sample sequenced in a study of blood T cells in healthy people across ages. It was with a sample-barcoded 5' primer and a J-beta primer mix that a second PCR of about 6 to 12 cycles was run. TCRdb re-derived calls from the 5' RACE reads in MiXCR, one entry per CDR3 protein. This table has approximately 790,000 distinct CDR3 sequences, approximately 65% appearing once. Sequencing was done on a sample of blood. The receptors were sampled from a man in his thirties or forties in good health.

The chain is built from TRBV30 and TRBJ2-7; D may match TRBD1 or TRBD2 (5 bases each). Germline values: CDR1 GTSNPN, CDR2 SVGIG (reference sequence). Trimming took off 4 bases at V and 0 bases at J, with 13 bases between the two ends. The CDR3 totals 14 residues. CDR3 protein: CAWNGAGPSYEQYF. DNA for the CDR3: TGTGCCTGGAACGGGGCAGGGCCCTCCTACGAGCAGTACTTC.

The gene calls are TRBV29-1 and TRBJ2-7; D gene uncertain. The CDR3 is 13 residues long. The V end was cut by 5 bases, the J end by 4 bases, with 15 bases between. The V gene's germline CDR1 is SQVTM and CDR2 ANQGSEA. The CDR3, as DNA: TGCAGCGTTTTTCTCACCGCATCATACGAGCAGTACTTC. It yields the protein CSVFLTASYEQYF.

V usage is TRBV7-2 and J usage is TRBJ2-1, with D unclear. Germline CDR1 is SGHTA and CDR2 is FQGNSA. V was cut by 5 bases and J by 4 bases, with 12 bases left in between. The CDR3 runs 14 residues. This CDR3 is CASSISDGYNEQFF. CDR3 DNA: TGTGCCAGCAGCATCAGCGACGGGTACAATGAGCAGTTCTTC.

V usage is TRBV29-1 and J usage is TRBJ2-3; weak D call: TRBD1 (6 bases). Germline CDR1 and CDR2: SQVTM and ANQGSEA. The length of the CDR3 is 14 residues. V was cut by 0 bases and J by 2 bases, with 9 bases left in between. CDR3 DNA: TGCAGCGTTGAAGATGACAGGCACACAGATACGCAGTATTTT. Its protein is CSVEDDRHTDTQYF.

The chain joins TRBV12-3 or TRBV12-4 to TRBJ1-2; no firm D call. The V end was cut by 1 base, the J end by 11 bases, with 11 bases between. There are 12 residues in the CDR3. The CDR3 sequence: CASSLGAAWYTF. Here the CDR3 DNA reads TGTGCCAGCAGTTTAGGGGCAGCGTGGTACACCTTC.

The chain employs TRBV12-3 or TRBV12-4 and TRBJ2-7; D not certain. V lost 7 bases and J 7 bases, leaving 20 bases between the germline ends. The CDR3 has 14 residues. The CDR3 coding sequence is TGTGCCAGCAAGGTTGAGCGAACCGTCAATGAGCAGTACTTC. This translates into CASKVERTVNEQYF.

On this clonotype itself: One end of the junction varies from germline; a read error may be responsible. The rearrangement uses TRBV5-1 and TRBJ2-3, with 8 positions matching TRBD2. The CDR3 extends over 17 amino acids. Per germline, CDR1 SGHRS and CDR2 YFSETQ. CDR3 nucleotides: TGCGCCAACAGCTTAGGACTAGCCGTAGTCGTGGCAGATACGCAGTATTTT. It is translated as CANSLGLAVVVADTQYF. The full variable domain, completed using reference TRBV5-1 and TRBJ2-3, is KAGVTQTPRYLIKTRGQQVTLSCSPISGHRSVSWYQQTPGQGLQFLFEYFSETQRNKGNFPGRFSGRQFSNSRSEMNVSTLELGDSALYLCANSLGLAVVVADTQYFGPGTRLTVL.

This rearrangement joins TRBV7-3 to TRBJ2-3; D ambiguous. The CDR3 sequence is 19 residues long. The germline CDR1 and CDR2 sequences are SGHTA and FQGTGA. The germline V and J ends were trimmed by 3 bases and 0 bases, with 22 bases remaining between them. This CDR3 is CASSFLFKVQPHSTDTQYF. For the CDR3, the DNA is TGTGCCAGCAGCTTTCTTTTCAAGGTCCAACCCCATAGCACAGATACGCAGTATTTT. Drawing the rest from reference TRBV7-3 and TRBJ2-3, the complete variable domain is GAGVSQTPSNKVTEKGKYVELRCDPISGHTALYWYRQSLGQGPEFLIYFQGTGAADDSGLPNDRFFAVRPEGSVSTLKIQRTERGDSAVYLCASSFLFKVQPHSTDTQYFGPGTRLTVL.

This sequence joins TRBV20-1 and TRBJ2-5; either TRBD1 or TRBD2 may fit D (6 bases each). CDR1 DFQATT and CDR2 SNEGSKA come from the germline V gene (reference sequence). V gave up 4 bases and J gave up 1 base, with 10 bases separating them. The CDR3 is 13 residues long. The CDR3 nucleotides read TGCAGTGCTAATAGGGGGGCCCAAGAGACCCAGTACTTC. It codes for CSANRGAQETQYF.

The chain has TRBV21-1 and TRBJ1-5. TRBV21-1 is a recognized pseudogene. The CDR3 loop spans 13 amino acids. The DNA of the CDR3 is TGTGCCAGACAGTTCCTTAGCAATCAGCCCCAGCATTTT. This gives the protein CARQFLSNQPQHF.

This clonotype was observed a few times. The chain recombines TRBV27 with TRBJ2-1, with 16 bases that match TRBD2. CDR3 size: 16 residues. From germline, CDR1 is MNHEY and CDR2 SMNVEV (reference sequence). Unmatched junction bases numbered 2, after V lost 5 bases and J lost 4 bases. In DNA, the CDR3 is TGTGCCAGCAGTGGGGGACTAGCGGGGGGGTACAATGAGCAGTTCTTC. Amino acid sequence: CASSGGLAGGYNEQFF.

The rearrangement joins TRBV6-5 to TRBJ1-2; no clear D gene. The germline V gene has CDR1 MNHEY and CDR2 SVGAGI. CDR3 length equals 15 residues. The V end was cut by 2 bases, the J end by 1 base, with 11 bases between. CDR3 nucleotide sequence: TGTGCCAGCAGTTACGATACCCATTTTAACTATGGCTACACCTTC. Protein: CASSYDTHFNYGYTF.

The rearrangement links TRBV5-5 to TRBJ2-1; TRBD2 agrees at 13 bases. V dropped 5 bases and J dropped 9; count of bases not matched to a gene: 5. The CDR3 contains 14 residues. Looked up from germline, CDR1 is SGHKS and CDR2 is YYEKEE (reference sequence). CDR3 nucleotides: TGTGCCAGCAGAGGACTAGCGGGGGTGGGTGAGCAGTTCTTC. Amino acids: CASRGLAGVGEQFF.

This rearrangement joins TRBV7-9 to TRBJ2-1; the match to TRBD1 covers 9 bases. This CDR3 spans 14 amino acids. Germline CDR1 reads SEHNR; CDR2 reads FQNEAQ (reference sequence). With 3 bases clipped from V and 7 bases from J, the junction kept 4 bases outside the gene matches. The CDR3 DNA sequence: TGTGCCAGCAGCTTGGTACAGGGGGCAAATGAGCAGTTCTTC. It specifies CASSLVQGANEQFF.

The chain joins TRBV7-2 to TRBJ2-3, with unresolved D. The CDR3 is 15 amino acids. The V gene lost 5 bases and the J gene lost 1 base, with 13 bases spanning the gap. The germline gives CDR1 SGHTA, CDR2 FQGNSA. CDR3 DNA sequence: TGTGCCAGCAGCCCTGTGCGGATGCGCACAGATACGCAGTATTTT. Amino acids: CASSPVRMRTDTQYF.